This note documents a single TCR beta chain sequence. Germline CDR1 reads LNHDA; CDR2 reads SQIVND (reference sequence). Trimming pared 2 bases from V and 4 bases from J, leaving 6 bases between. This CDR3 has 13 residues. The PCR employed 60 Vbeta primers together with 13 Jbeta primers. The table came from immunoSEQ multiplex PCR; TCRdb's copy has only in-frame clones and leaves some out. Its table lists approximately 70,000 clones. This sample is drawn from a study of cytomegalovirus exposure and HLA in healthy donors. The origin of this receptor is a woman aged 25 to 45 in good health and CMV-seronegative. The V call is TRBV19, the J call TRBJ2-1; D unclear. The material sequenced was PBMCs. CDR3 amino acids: CASSISRYNEQFF. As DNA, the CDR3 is TGTGCCAGTAGTATATCGCGATACAATGAGCAGTTCTTC. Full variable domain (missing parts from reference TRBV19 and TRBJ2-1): DGGITQSPKYLFRKEGQNVTLSCEQNLNHDAMYWYRQDPGQGLRLIYYSQIVNDFQKGDIAEGYSVSREKKESFPLTVTSAQKNPTAFYLCASSISRYNEQFFGPGTRLTVL.